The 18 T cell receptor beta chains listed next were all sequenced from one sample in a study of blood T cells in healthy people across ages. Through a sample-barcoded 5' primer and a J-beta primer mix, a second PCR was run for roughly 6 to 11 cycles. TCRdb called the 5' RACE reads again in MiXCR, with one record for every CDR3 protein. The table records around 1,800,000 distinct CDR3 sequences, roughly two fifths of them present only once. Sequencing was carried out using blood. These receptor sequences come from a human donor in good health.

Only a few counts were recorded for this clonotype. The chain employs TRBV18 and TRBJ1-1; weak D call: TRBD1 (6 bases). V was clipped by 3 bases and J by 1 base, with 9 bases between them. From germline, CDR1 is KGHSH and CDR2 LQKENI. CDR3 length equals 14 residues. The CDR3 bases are TGTGCCAGCTCACCGGGACACCAGAACACTGAAGCTTTCTTT. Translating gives CASSPGHQNTEAFF.

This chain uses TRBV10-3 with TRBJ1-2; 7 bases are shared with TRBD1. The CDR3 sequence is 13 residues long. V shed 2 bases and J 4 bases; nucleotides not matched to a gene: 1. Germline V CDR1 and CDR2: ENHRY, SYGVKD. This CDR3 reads CAISEDRAYGYTF. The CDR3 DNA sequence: TGTGCCATCAGTGAGGACAGGGCCTATGGCTACACCTTC.

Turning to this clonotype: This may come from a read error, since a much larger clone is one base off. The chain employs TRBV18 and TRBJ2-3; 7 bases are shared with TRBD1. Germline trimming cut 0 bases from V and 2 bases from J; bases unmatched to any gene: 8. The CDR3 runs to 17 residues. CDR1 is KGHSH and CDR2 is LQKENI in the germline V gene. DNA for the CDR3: TGTGCCAGCTCACCACCGTCACCGGGACAGCCCACAGATACGCAGTATTTT. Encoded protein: CASSPPSPGQPTDTQYF.

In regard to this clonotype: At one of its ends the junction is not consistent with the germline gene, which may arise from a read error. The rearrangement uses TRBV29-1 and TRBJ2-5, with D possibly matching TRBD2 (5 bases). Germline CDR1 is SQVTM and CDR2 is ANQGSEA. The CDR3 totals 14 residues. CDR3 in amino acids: CNVGVAGNQETQYF. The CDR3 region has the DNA TGCAACGTTGGGGTAGCCGGGAACCAAGAGACCCAGTACTTC.

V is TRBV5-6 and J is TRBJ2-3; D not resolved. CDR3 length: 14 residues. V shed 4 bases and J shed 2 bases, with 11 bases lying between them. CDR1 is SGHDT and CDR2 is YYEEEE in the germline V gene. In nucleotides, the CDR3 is TGTGCCAGCAGCCTCTCTCTTTACACAGATACGCAGTATTTT. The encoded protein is CASSLSLYTDTQYF.

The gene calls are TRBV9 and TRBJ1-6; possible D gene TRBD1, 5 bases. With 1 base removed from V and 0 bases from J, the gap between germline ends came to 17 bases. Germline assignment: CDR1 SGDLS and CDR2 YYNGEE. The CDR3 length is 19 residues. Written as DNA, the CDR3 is TGTGCCAGCAGCGTAAGTAGGGGTGGATCCAGCTCCTATAATTCACCCCTCCACTTT. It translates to CASSVSRGGSSSYNSPLHF.

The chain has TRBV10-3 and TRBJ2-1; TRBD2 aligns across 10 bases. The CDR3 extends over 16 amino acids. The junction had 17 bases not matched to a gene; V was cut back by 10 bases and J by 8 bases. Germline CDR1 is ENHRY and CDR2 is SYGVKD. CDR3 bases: TGTGCCAGTTCCACTACCTGGAGCGGGGGGGCCGATGAGCAGTTCTTC. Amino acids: CASSTTWSGGADEQFF.

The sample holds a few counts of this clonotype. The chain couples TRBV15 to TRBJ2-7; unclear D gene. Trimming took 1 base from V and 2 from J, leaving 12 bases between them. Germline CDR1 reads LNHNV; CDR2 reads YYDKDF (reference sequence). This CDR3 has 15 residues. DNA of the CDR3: TGTGCCACCAGCAGAGCCACCTTATCCCCCTACGAGCAGTACTTC. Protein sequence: CATSRATLSPYEQYF.

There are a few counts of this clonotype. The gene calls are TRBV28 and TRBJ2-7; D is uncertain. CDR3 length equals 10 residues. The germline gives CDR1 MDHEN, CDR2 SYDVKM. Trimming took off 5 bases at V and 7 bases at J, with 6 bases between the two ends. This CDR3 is CASSGTEQYF. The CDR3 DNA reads TGTGCCAGCAGTGGCACTGAGCAGTACTTC.

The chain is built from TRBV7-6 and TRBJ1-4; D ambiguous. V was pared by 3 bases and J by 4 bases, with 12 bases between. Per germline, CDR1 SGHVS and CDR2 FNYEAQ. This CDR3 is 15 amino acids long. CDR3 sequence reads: CASSLVGYDNEKLFF. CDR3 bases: TGTGCCAGCAGCTTGGTAGGGTATGATAATGAAAAACTGTTTTTT.

CDR3 in amino acids: CASSSGLSREQYF. DNA of the CDR3: TGTGCCAGCAGCTCGGGACTTTCTCGGGAGCAGTACTTC. This chain connects TRBV7-2 to TRBJ2-5, with D perhaps matching TRBD2 (6 bases). The CDR3 has 13 amino acids. Trimming stripped 4 bases from V and 11 bases from J, with 17 bases between. Germline V CDR1 and CDR2: SGHTA, FQGNSA.

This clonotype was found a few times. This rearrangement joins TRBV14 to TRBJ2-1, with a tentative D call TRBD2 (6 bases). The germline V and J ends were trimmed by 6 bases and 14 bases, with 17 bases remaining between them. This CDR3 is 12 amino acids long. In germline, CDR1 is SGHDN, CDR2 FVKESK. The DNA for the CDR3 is TGTGCCAGCAGTCCTGAACTAGCTTCGAAGTTCTTC. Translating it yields CASSPELASKFF. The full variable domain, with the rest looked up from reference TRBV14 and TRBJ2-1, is EAGVTQFPSHSVIEKGQTVTLRCDPISGHDNLYWYRRVMGKEIKFLLHFVKESKQDESGMPNNRFLAERTGGTYSTLKVQPAELEDSGVYFCASSPELASKFFGPGTRLTVL.

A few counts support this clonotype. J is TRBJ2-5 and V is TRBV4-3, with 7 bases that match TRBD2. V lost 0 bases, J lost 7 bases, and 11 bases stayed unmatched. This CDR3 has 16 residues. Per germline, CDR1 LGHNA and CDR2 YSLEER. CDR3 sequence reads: CASSQELGGERGTQYF. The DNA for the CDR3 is TGCGCCAGCAGCCAAGAGTTAGGTGGGGAGCGGGGGACCCAGTACTTC.

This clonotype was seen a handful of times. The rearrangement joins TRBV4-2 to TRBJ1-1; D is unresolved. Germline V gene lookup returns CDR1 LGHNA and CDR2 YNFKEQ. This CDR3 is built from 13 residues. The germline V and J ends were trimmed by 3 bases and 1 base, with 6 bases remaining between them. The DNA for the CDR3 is TGTGCCAGCAGCCACGGCGGGAACACTGAAGCTTTCTTT. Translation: CASSHGGNTEAFF.

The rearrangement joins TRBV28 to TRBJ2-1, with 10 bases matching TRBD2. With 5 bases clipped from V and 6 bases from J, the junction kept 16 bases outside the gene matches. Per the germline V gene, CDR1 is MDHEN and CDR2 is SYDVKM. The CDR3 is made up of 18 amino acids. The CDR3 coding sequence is TGTGCCAGCAGTCTACCGCCTCCGATAGCGGGGGGCGGCAATGAGCAGTTCTTC. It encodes CASSLPPPIAGGGNEQFF.

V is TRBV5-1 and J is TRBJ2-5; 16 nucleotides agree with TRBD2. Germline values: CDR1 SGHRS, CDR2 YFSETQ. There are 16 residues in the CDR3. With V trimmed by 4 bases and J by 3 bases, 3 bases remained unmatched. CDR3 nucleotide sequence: TGCGCCAGCAGCGAGGGACTAGCGGGAGGGGAAGAGACCCAGTACTTC. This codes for CASSEGLAGGEETQYF.

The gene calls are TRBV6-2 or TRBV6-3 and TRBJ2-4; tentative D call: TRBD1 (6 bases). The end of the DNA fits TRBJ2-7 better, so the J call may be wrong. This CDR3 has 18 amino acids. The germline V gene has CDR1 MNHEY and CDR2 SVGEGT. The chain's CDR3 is CASSYSTSGTSTLYEQYF. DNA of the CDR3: TGTGCCAGCAGTTACTCTACGTCCGGGACATCGACCTTATACGAGCAGTACTTC.

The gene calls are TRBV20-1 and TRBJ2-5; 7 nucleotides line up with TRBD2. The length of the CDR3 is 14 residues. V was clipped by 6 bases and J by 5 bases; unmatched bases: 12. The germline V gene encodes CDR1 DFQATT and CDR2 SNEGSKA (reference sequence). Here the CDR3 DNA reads TGCAGTGCATCGGCCCCGGGGGGAGGCGAGACCCAGTACTTC. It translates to CSASAPGGGETQYF.